This T cell receptor (beta chain) was identified during a study of T cell responses to AZD1222 COVID-19 vaccine. Findings and limits, study-wide: It was only a handful of AZD1222 recipients who were seropositive at baseline. Among vaccine-associated CD4 TCRs, coverage spanned spike, with dominance at 160-218 and 743-854.

The V end was cut by 4 bases, the J end by 0 bases, with 17 bases between. Germline V gives CDR1 SGHKS, CDR2 YYEKEE (reference sequence). This CDR3 has 16 amino acids. Samples with a second dose at about 4 or about 12 weeks were pooled together. This clone is medium-sized. Its cognate antigen is unknown. Sequencing used immunoSEQ multiplex PCR; TCRdb keeps in-frame clones, though not all of them. The table includes under 150,000 clones, approximately 87% detected once. This TCR derives from an adult who received the AZD1222 COVID-19 vaccine. Material: peripheral blood, obtained 28 days after the second AZD1222 dose. The rearrangement uses TRBV5-5 and TRBJ2-7, with D possibly TRBD2 on 6 matching bases. CDR3 nucleotides: TGTGCCAGCAGCGCCTTACTCGCCGGGAGCTCCTACGAGCAGTACTTC. It codes for CASSALLAGSSYEQYF.